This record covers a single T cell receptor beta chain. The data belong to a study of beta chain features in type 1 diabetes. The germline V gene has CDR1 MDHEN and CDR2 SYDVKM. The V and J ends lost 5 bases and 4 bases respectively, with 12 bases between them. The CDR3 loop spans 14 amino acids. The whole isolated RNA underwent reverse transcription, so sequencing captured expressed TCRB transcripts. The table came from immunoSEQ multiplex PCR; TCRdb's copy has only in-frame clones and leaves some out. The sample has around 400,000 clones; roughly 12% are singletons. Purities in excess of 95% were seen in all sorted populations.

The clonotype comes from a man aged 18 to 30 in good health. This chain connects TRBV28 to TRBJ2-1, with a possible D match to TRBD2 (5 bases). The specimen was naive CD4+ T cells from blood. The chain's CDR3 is CASSIGGGYNEQFF. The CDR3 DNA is TGTGCCAGCAGTATTGGCGGAGGTTACAATGAGCAGTTCTTC.